Sequencing of this TCR beta chain was carried out in a study of T cell repertoires in cytomegalovirus infection (dated by TCRdb to between 2019 and 2020). About the full investigation: Donor HLA type was relevant to the analysis, because carriage of CMV infection together with the matching HLA type was indicated by public TCR beta signatures.

Note on this clonotype: Its target antigen remains unknown. Given a much more abundant clone one base away, this may be a read error.

From cysteine to phenylalanine, the CDR3 is 14 amino acids long. The only DNA kept is the CDR3, 42 bases in frame from the first base. The germline V gene yields MDHEN for CDR1 and SYDVKM for CDR2. Cut back by 1 base and 5 bases, the V and J ends lie 11 bases apart. Sequencer: Illumina HiSeq 1500. TCRdb reworked the public reads: Q25 trimming with fastp, MiXCR clone assembly, productive beta chains retained. Identical CDR3 proteins give one entry, which carries the most common genes and DNA. Across this sample there are 350,000 to 550,000 distinct CDR3 sequences, with about 33% seen only once. The ten largest clones represent about 13% of the sample. Points the paper makes about the study in general: The ex vivo response was dominated by HLA-C-restricted CMV-specific TCR beta clonotypes, which also provided the single most frequent clonotype in two of eight donors. In both this cohort and an independent roughly 350-donor cohort, the cumulative frequency of public TCR beta family members distinguished carriers of CMV infection plus the relevant HLA type.

The chain couples TRBV28 to TRBJ1-1, with the identity of the D gene unclear. The source of this sequence is a human donor in good health (CMV status not recorded). Some clones in this sample may be carry-over from other donors' samples. Sequenced input: PBMCs. This receptor carries the CDR3 CASSLYGKRTEAFF. The nucleotides read TGTGCCAGCAGTTTATACGGGAAAAGAACTGAAGCTTTCTTT.